This T cell receptor beta chain was identified in a study of blood T cell repertoires in COVID-19 (dated by TCRdb to 2019 to 2021). Concerning the study at large: Collaborator samples came from the United States, Italy and Spain and covered acute and convalescent phases of COVID-19. A de-identified subject ID, COVID-19 status, age in years and sex were almost always included in the sample metadata. The material from the prospective study consisted of cDNA or gDNA derived from T cells, B-cell-depleted T cells, or PBMCs. Where HLA class I and class II types were available, the types were taken from metadata supplied by the sample provider, not from assay-based typing. The samples were drawn from the first 160 participants of the ongoing ImmuneRACE study and from 1,254 subjects provided by 6 global collaborators. The repertoires were released in a freely available public database meant as a resource for research on the immune response to SARS-CoV-2. Subjects who had been exposed to COVID-19, were actively infected with it, or had recovered from it provided the deeply sampled blood TCRbeta repertoires that made up the dataset.

With regard to this clone: What antigen it recognizes has not been identified. There are no base qualities to consult, and no much larger clone falls within one base.

In Seattle, one collaborating source enrolled patients while the infection was active and tracked those patients longitudinally over the course of disease. Whole blood was collected in K2EDTA tubes by collaborating institutions according to the institutions' own protocols. Collaborator samples were shipped for TCRbeta analysis as frozen whole blood, isolated PBMCs, or DNA extracted from either sample type. Sequences LGHNT (CDR1) and FRNRAP (CDR2) are obtained from the germline V gene. The CDR3 runs 14 residues from the cysteine to the phenylalanine. Only the CDR3 DNA stays, 42 bases, in frame from base 1. V gives up 0 bases and J gives up 9 bases, and the segment between their germline ends measures 11 bases. TCRbeta CDR3 regions were amplified from genomic DNA by means of the immunoSEQ Assay, a bias-controlled multiplex PCR. The paper's data handling went like this. Nucleated cell counts per sample were estimated from amplification of reference gene primers within the assay. To quantify the absolute abundance of each unique TCRbeta CDR3 rearrangement, sequence reads were collapsed and filtered. For each sample, productive Simpson clonality was calculated as the square root of Simpson's diversity index over productive rearrangements. TCRdb mirrors the immuneACCESS table, restricted to in-frame sequences. Some clones are absent from its copies; in checked studies, under half trace to an unresolved V gene, and the reason for the others is unknown. V, J and clone size are those of that table, while D and trimming were read from the DNA. Across this sample there are over 100,000 clones, with more than 85% seen only once. Approximately 4.5% of the sample belongs to the ten largest clones.

General conclusions and limits of the study: The amount of clinical and demographic metadata varied by source and participant and was provided uncurated.

This TCR came from a man between 60 and 75 years old with COVID-19, enrolled during active disease. Sequencing input: peripheral blood. The chain links TRBV12-5 with TRBJ1-4, with no D gene named confidently. The nucleotide sequence is TGTGCTAGTGGTTTGGTTGCAGGTAGGAAAAAACTGTTTTTT. Translated, this is CASGLVAGRKKLFF.